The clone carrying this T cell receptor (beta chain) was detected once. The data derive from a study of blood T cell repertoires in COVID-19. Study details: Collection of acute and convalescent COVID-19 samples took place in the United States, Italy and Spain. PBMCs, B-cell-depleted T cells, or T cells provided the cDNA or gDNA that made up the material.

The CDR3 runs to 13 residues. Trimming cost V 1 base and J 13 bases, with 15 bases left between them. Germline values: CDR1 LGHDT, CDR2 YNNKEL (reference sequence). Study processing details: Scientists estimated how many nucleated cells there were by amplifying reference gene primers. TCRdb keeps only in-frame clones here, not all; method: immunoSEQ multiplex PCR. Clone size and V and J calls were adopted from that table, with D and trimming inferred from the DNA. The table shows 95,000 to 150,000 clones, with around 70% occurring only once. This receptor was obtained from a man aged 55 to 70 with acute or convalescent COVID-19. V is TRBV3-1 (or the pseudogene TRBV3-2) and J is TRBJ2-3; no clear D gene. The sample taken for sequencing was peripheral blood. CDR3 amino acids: CASSQVGRLQKYF. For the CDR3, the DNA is TGTGCCAGCAGCCAAGTTGGGCGCCTACAAAAGTATTTT.